The table lists the clone carrying this T cell receptor (beta chain) with many counts. The data derive from a study of CD8+CD57+ T cells in acquired aplastic anemia. TCR beta VDJ combinations and CDR3 sequences were profiled from genomic DNA. TCRdb re-called the reads through MiXCR, storing one row per CDR3 protein. The table includes about 190,000 distinct CDR3 sequences, less than 70% detected once. The V and J ends lost 6 bases and 0 bases respectively, with 12 bases between them. Germline lookup yields CDR1 SQVTM and CDR2 ANQGSEA. This CDR3 is 13 amino acids long. This chain links TRBV29-1 with TRBJ2-7; no reliable D call. The TCR sequence derives from a human donor in good health, serving as a control. Sequencing input: sorted CD4+, CD8+, or CD8+CD57+ T cells (not recorded which) from PBMCs. CDR3 DNA sequence: TGCAGCGTCGAAAGTTTGGCCTCCTACGAGCAGTACTTC. Its protein product is CSVESLASYEQYF.